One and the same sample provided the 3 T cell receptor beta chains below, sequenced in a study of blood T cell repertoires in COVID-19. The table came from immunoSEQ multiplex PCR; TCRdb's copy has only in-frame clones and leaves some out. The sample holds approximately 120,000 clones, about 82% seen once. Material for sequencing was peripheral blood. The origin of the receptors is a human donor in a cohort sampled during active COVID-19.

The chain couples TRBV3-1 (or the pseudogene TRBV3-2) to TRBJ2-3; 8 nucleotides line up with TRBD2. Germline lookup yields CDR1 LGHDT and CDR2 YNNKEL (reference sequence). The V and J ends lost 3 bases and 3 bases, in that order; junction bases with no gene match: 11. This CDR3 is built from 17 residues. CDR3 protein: CASSQVGSGSYTDTQYF. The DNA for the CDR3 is TGTGCCAGCAGCCAGGTCGGAAGCGGGAGTTATACAGATACGCAGTATTTT.

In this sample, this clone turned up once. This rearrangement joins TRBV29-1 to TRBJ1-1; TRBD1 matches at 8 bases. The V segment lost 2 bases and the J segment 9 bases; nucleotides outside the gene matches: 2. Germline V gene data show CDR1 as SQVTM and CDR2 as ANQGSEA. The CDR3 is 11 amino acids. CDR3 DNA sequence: TGCAGCGTTGAAACAGGGGGTAAAGCTTTCTTT. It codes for CSVETGGKAFF.

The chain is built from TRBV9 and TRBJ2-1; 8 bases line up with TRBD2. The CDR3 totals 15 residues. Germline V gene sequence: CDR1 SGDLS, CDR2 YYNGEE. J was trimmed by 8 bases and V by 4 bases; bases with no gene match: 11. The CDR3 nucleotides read TGTGCCAGCAGCCCCGGGGTAGCGGGATACCATGAGCAGTTCTTC. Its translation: CASSPGVAGYHEQFF.